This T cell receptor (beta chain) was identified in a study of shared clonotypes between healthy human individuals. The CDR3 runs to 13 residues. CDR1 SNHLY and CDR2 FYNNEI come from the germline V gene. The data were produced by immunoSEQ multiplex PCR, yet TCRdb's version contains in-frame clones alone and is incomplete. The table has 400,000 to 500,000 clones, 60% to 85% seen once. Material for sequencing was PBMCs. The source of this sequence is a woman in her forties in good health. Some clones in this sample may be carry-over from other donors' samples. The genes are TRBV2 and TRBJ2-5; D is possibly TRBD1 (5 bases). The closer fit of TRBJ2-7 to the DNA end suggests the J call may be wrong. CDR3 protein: CASTDRALYEQYF. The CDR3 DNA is TGTGCCAGCACAGACAGAGCCCTCTACGAGCAGTACTTC.